The source of this T cell receptor beta chain is a study of blood T cell repertoires in COVID-19 (dated by TCRdb to 2020 to 2022). With respect to the entire study: The collaborator samples originated in the United States, Italy and Spain and spanned the acute and convalescent phases of COVID-19. The material from the prospective study consisted of cDNA or gDNA derived from T cells, B-cell-depleted T cells, or PBMCs. The samples were drawn from the first 160 participants of the ongoing ImmuneRACE study and from more than 1,000 subjects provided by 6 global collaborators. The repertoires were made available in a free public database intended to serve as a resource for research on the immune response to SARS-CoV-2. The dataset comprised deeply sampled blood TCRbeta repertoires from subjects exposed to, actively infected with, or recovered from COVID-19. Where available, HLA class I and class II types were obtained from metadata supplied by the sample provider rather than from assay-based typing. Nearly every sample came with metadata listing a de-identified subject ID, COVID-19 status, age in years and sex.

With respect to this clone: Its antigen is unknown. No per-base quality is available; no much larger clone lies one base away.

The collaborating institutions used their own protocols to collect whole blood in K2EDTA tubes. For TCRbeta analysis, collaborators shipped samples in one of three forms: frozen whole blood, isolated PBMCs, or DNA extracted from either of those sample types. The immunoSEQ Assay, a bias-controlled multiplex PCR, was used to amplify TCRbeta CDR3 regions from genomic DNA. The authors' analysis ran thus. The number of nucleated cells in each sample was estimated from the amplification of reference gene primers within the assay. Sequence reads were collapsed and filtered to measure the absolute abundance of every unique TCRbeta CDR3 rearrangement. For each sample, productive Simpson clonality was calculated by taking the square root of Simpson's diversity index across productive rearrangements. TCRdb carries this immuneACCESS record with in-frame sequences only. Its versions omit some clonotypes, under half of them owing to an unresolved V gene in the studies checked, with the rest unexplained. V and J calls plus clone size are reproduced from that table; the DNA served to infer D and trimming. This sample gives roughly 75,000 clones in total; just under 85% of them show up just once. The ten most abundant clones make up over 25% of the sample.

On the study overall, not on this receptor specifically: The quantity of clinical and demographic metadata differed by source and by participant and was supplied without curation.

Material: peripheral blood. This TCR was sampled from a man between 65 and 85 years old with acute or convalescent COVID-19.

The CDR3 here reads CATSDLRAGTGSGEQYF. The DNA sequence reads TGTGCCACCAGTGATTTGCGTGCCGGGACAGGGTCTGGCGAGCAGTACTTC. Recombination connected TRBV24-1 to TRBJ2-7; 9 bases in the middle match TRBD1. After removal of 0 bases from V and 6 bases from J, the junction retains 11 bases not matched to a gene. Inclusive of the bounding cysteine and phenylalanine, the CDR3 is 17 residues long. Of the read, only the CDR3 DNA is kept; its 51 bases are in frame from base 1. Looking up the germline V gene yields CDR1 KGHDR and CDR2 SFDVKD.